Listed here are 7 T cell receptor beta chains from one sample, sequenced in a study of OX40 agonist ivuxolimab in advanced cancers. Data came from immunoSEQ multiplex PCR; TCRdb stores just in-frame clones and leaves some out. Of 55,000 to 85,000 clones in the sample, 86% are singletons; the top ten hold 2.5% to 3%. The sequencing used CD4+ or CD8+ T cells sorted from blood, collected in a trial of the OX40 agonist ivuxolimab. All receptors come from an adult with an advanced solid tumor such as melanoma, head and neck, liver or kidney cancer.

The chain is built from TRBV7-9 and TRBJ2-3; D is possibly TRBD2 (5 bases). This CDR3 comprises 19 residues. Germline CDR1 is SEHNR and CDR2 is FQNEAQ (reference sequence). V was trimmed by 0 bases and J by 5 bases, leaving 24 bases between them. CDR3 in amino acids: CASSLAVGNAGRQRDTQYF. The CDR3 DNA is TGTGCCAGCAGCTTAGCTGTTGGGAATGCGGGCAGGCAACGAGATACGCAGTATTTT.

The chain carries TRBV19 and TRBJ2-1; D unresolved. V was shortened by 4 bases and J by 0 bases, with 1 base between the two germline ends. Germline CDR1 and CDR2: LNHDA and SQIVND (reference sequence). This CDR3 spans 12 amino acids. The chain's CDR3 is CASSTSYNEQFF. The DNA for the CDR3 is TGTGCCAGTAGTACCTCCTACAATGAGCAGTTCTTC. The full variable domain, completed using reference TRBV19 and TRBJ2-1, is DGGITQSPKYLFRKEGQNVTLSCEQNLNHDAMYWYRQDPGQGLRLIYYSQIVNDFQKGDIAEGYSVSREKKESFPLTVTSAQKNPTAFYLCASSTSYNEQFFGPGTRLTVL.

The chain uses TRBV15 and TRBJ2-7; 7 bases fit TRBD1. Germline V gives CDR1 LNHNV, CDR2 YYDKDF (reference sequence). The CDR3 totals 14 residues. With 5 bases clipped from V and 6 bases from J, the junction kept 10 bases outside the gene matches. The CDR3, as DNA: TGTGCCACCAGCCTAAACCCCACAGGGGTCGAGCAGTACTTC. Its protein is CATSLNPTGVEQYF.

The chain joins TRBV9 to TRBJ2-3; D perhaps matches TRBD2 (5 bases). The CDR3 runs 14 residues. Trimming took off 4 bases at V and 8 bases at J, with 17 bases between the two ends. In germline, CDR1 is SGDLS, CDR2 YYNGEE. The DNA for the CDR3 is TGTGCCAGCAGCCCCACGGCAGGAGGTGGTACGCAGTATTTT. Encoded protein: CASSPTAGGGTQYF.

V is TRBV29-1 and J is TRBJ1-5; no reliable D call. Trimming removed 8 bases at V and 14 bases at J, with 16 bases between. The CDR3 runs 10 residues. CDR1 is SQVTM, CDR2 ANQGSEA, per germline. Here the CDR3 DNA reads TGCAGCCCCCCTGCGGATACCAAGCATTTT. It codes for CSPPADTKHF. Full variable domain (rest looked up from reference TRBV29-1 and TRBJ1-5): SAVISQKPSRDICQRGTSLTIQCQVDSQVTMMFWYRQQPGQSLTLIATANQGSEATYESGFVIDKFPISRPNLTFSTLTVSNMSPEDSSIYLCSPPADTKHFGDGTRLSIL.

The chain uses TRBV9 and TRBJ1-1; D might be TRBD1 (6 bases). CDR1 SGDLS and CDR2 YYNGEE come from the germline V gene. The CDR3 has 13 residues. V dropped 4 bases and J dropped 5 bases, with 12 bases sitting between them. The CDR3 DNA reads TGTGCCAGCAGCTCCGGCCAGGGGACTGAAGCTTTCTTT. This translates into CASSSGQGTEAFF. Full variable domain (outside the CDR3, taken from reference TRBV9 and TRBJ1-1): DSGVTQTPKHLITATGQRVTLRCSPRSGDLSVYWYQQSLDQGLQFLIQYYNGEERAKGNILERFSAQQFPDLHSELNLSSLELGDSALYFCASSSGQGTEAFFGQGTRLTVV.

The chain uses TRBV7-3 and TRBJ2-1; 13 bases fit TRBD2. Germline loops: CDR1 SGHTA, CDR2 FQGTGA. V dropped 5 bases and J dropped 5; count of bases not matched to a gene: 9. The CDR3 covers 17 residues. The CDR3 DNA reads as TGTGCCAGCAGCATCCGAGGGACTAGCGGGGCCCACAATGAGCAGTTCTTC. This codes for CASSIRGTSGAHNEQFF.